This is a list of T cell receptor beta chains from one sample in a study of beta chain features in type 1 diabetes. This table comes from immunoSEQ multiplex PCR, and its TCRdb copy is limited to in-frame clones, with some not included. The data contain 900,000 or so clones, 17% of them singletons. The sample taken for sequencing was naive CD4+ T cells from blood. All receptors derive from a woman aged 18-30 years in good health. Both conserved end residues are part of each CDR3. Each record gives: V gene, J gene, clone size, D gene, CDR3 protein, CDR3 DNA. A D gene is named only where the DNA matches it firmly. Expanded clones get a size class; other rows say once, few or many, or leave the size out.

TRBV25-1	TRBJ2-3	few	-	CASSMQGTDTQYF	TGTGCCAGCAGTATGCAGGGCACAGATACGCAGTATTTT
TRBV7-6	TRBJ2-2	-	-	CASSPVGTTGELFF	TGTGCCAGCAGCCCAGTGGGTACCACCGGGGAGCTGTTTTTT
TRBV7-9	TRBJ2-2	-	-	CASSLRVEAGELFF	TGTGCCAGCAGCTTAAGGGTGGAGGCCGGGGAGCTGTTTTTT
TRBV7-2	TRBJ2-7	-	-	CASSYERDYEQYF	TGTGCCAGCAGCTACGAGCGAGACTACGAGCAGTACTTC
TRBV28	TRBJ2-7	-	TRBD2	CASSRTSGLSYEQYF	TGTGCCAGCAGTCGGACTAGCGGGCTCTCCTACGAGCAGTACTTC
TRBV6-6	TRBJ1-5	few	-	CASSGQYSNQPQHF	TGTGCCAGCAGTGGACAGTATAGCAATCAGCCCCAGCATTTT
TRBV11-2	TRBJ2-5	-	-	CASSPRGETQYF	TGTGCCAGCAGCCCGAGGGGAGAGACCCAGTACTTC
TRBV7-9	TRBJ1-3	few	TRBD1	CASSQRQGRNTIYF	TGTGCCAGCAGCCAAAGACAGGGGAGGAACACCATATATTTT
TRBV6-6	TRBJ1-3	-	-	CASSPPRGSSGNTIYF	TGTGCCAGCAGCCCTCCCCGGGGTAGCTCTGGAAACACCATATATTTT
TRBV9	TRBJ1-2	-	-	CASSVDDTDFYGYTF	TGTGCCAGCAGCGTAGACGACACGGACTTCTATGGCTACACCTTC
TRBV6-5	TRBJ2-1	-	TRBD2	CAISTGTTHGNEQFF	TGTGCCATCAGCACCGGGACTACCCACGGGAATGAGCAGTTCTTC
TRBV27	TRBJ2-5	-	TRBD2	CASSLRGGRARETQYF	TGTGCCAGCAGTTTACGGGGTGGGAGGGCACGAGAGACCCAGTACTTC
TRBV4-3	TRBJ2-3	few	TRBD2	CASSQEEASGTPDTQYF	TGCGCCAGCAGCCAAGAGGAGGCTAGCGGGACCCCAGATACGCAGTATTTT
TRBV28	TRBJ2-1	few	-	CASSLIYEQFF	TGTGCCAGCAGTTTAATCTATGAGCAGTTCTTC
TRBV12-2	TRBJ2-1	-	-	CASRFRASGRASYNEQFF	TGTGCAAGTCGCTTCAGAGCTAGCGGGAGGGCCTCCTACAATGAGCAGTTCTTC
TRBV2	TRBJ1-2	-	-	CASSENRANYGYTF	TGTGCCAGCAGTGAAAACAGAGCTAACTATGGCTACACCTTC